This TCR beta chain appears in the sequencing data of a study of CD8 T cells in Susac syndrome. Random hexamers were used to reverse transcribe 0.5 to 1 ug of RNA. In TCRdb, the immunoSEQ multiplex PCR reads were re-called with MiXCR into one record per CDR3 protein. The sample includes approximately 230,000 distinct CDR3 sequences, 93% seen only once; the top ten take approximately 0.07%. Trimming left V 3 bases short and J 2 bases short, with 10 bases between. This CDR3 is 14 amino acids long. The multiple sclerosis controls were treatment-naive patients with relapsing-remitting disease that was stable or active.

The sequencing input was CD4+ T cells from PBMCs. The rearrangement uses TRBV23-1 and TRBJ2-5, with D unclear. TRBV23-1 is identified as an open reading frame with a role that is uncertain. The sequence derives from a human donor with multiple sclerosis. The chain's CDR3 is CASSQSLGQETQYF. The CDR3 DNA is TGCGCCAGCAGTCAGTCACTGGGGCAAGAGACCCAGTACTTC.